Below, 17 T cell receptor beta chains from the same sample are listed, as sequenced in a study of T cells after yellow fever vaccination (dated by TCRdb to about 2019). To prepare the library, 5' RACE was applied. TCRdb records Illumina NovaSeq 6000 as the sequencer. TCRdb applied fastp at Q25 and MiXCR to the public reads, then kept only in-frame beta chains. Identical CDR3 proteins give one entry, which carries the most common genes and DNA. The sample includes some 390,000 distinct CDR3 sequences, with roughly 20% observed a single time. The ten most abundant clones make up about 18% of the sample. The label giving this sample's treatment or condition can be read as: live attenuated yellow fever vaccine strain. Sequencing used PBMCs, obtained before the yellow fever booster vaccination. The source of these receptors is a man aged 18 to 30 who received the YFV17D yellow fever vaccine.

This clonotype was counted between two and nine times. The genes are TRBV7-3 and TRBJ1-1, with 10 bases lining up with TRBD1. Losses at the gene ends were 4 bases for V and 8 bases for J; bases not matched to a gene: 7. The CDR3 covers 14 residues. In germline, CDR1 is SGHTA, CDR2 FQGTGA. The CDR3 DNA is TGTGCCAGCAGCTCCGGGACAGGGGCCCCCGAAGCTTTCTTT. Amino acid sequence: CASSSGTGAPEAFF.

This sequence joins TRBV6-2 or TRBV6-3 and TRBJ2-3; D assignment may be TRBD1 or TRBD2 (5 bases each). The CDR3 has 18 amino acids. Germline CDR1 reads MNHEY; CDR2 reads SVGEGT. Deletions cut 2 bases from V and 3 bases from J, with 21 bases between. The DNA of the CDR3 is TGTGCCAGCAGTTACATGACGAGAGGGGCCTCCACGACAGATACGCAGTATTTT. Residues: CASSYMTRGASTTDTQYF.

In this sample, this clonotype turned up a few times. This sequence joins TRBV5-1 and TRBJ2-7; D perhaps matches TRBD1 (5 bases). The germline V and J ends were trimmed by 0 bases and 0 bases, with 16 bases remaining between them. Germline loops: CDR1 SGHRS, CDR2 YFSETQ. The CDR3 sequence is 17 residues long. The CDR3: CASSLGLTAHSSYEQYF. The DNA of the CDR3 is TGCGCCAGCAGCTTGGGCCTGACAGCCCATAGCTCCTACGAGCAGTACTTC.

This clonotype appeared many times. J is TRBJ2-3 and V is TRBV6-6; 8 bases agree with TRBD2. The V gene's germline CDR1 is MNHNY and CDR2 SVGAGI (reference sequence). Trimming took 6 bases from V and 1 from J; bases not matched to a gene: 3. CDR3 length: 14 amino acids. CDR3 nucleotide sequence: TGTGCCAGCAGGCGTAGCGGGGGCACAGATACGCAGTATTTT. This sequence encodes CASRRSGGTDTQYF.

The rearrangement links TRBV5-1 to TRBJ1-4, with 7 bases that match TRBD1. CDR3 length equals 14 residues. With 3 bases clipped from V and 4 bases from J, the junction kept 3 bases outside the gene matches. The germline V gene has CDR1 SGHRS and CDR2 YFSETQ. The CDR3 reads CASSSTGNNEKLFF. The CDR3 DNA follows: TGCGCCAGCAGCTCGACAGGGAATAATGAAAAACTGTTTTTT.

In its sample, this clonotype was seen a few times. The CDR3 spells CASSPQGLVHSYEQYV. CDR3 sequence (DNA): TGTGCCAGCAGCCCGCAAGGGTTGGTACACTCCTACGAGCAGTACGTC. V usage is TRBV7-2 and J usage is TRBJ2-7; D uncertain. V lost 5 bases and J lost 0, with 17 bases in between. CDR1 SGHTA and CDR2 FQGNSA come from the germline V gene. CDR3 size: 16 residues.

V usage is TRBV21-1 and J usage is TRBJ2-3; the table's D call TRBD2 went unverified against the DNA. TRBV21-1 is a pseudogene. The CDR3 loop spans 18 amino acids. CDR3 bases: TGTGCCAGCAGCAAAGCGAGACTAGCGGGGGGTTCCACAGATACGCAGTATTTT. It codes for CASSKARLAGGSTDTQYF.

A few counts support this clonotype. This chain links TRBV24-1 with TRBJ1-5, with a tentative D call TRBD1 (6 bases). The germline V gene has CDR1 KGHDR and CDR2 SFDVKD. V dropped 9 bases and J dropped 6 bases, with 23 bases sitting between them. CDR3 size: 16 residues. CDR3: CATLGRGSGATQPQHF. For the CDR3, the DNA is TGTGCCACCTTGGGGAGGGGGTCGGGGGCGACTCAGCCCCAGCATTTT.

V gene TRBV6-5 combines with J gene TRBJ2-3; a possible D gene is TRBD2 (5 bases). The germline V gene has CDR1 MNHEY and CDR2 SVGAGI. V was clipped by 0 bases and J by 10 bases, with 17 bases between them. CDR3 size: 15 residues. CDR3 coding DNA: TGTGCCAGCAGTTACTCGCGCGGTGGAGGTGATTCGCAGTATTTT. Protein sequence: CASSYSRGGGDSQYF.

The chain uses TRBV15 and TRBJ2-7, with 10 positions matching TRBD1. Per germline, CDR1 LNHNV and CDR2 YYDKDF (reference sequence). J gave up 0 bases and V 3 bases, and 8 bases lay outside the gene matches. This CDR3 is built from 17 residues. The CDR3 bases are TGTGCCACCAGCAGGGAAACGGGACAGGGGTCCTCCTACGAGCAGTACGTC. It codes for CATSRETGQGSSYEQYV.

In its sample, this clonotype was seen many times. The genes are TRBV12-3 or TRBV12-4 and TRBJ2-5, with 10 bases matching TRBD1. This CDR3 spans 15 amino acids. The J segment lost 0 bases and the V segment lost 4 bases, leaving 2 bases of the junction unmatched. The CDR3 sequence: CASSYGTGDQETQYF. The CDR3 region has the DNA TGTGCCAGCAGTTATGGGACAGGGGACCAAGAGACCCAGTACTTC.

This clonotype was seen more than once but under ten times. The V gene is TRBV7-9, the J gene TRBJ2-2, with D unclear. CDR1 is SEHNR and CDR2 is FQNEAQ in the germline V gene (reference sequence). V was pared by 4 bases and J by 1 base, with 10 bases between. This CDR3 is 15 amino acids long. CDR3 coding DNA: TGTGCCAGCAGCTCCGGGCGGCAGAACACCGGGGAGCTGTTTTTT. The encoded protein is CASSSGRQNTGELFF.

This clonotype occurred a few times. The gene calls are TRBV7-8 and TRBJ1-5; D is perhaps TRBD1 (5 bases). Trimming removed 1 base at V and 3 bases at J, with 10 bases between. Germline loops: CDR1 SGHVS, CDR2 FQNEAQ. The CDR3 is 15 residues long. The CDR3 region is CASSLESGYNQPQHF. CDR3 nucleotides: TGTGCCAGCAGCTTAGAGTCAGGGTACAATCAGCCCCAGCATTTT.

This chain connects TRBV3-1 to TRBJ1-6, with 10 bases aligning to TRBD1. Germline values: CDR1 LGHDT, CDR2 YNNKEL (reference sequence). V lost 1 base to trimming and J lost 9 bases; unmatched junction nucleotides: 6. The CDR3 consists of 16 residues. This CDR3 reads CASSQGGTGVFSPLHF. The CDR3 DNA sequence: TGTGCCAGCAGCCAAGGTGGGACAGGGGTATTTTCACCCCTCCACTTT.

The chain recombines TRBV5-8 with TRBJ1-1; D uncertain. V was pared by 4 bases and J by 0 bases, with 16 bases between. The CDR3 has 16 amino acids. Germline V gives CDR1 SGHTS, CDR2 YDEGEE. In DNA form, the CDR3 reads TGTGCCAGCAGCCGCGGGGTGTGGGCGTTGAACACTGAAGCTTTCTTT. Its translation: CASSRGVWALNTEAFF.

This clonotype was seen a handful of times. The J gene is TRBJ2-1, the V gene TRBV10-3; TRBD2 agrees at 11 bases. The germline CDR1 and CDR2 sequences are ENHRY and SYGVKD. J was trimmed by 0 bases and V by 4 bases; bases with no gene match: 11. The CDR3 has 19 amino acids. This CDR3 is CAISAWTSGSFSSYNEQFF. DNA of the CDR3: TGTGCCATCAGTGCCTGGACTAGCGGGTCCTTTAGCTCCTACAATGAGCAGTTCTTC.

The chain has TRBV5-6 and TRBJ2-1, with D perhaps TRBD2 (5 bases). This CDR3 comprises 13 residues. V was trimmed by 1 base and J by 8 bases, leaving 10 bases between them. The germline V gene has CDR1 SGHDT and CDR2 YYEEEE. CDR3 sequence reads: CASSLLGRDEQFF. CDR3 nucleotides: TGTGCCAGCAGCTTGTTAGGGCGGGATGAGCAGTTCTTC.